The rows below give T cell receptor beta chains drawn from one sample of a study of shared clonotypes between healthy human individuals. Assay used: immunoSEQ multiplex PCR; TCRdb lists only in-frame clones, some missing. This sample yields a few hundred thousand clones, of which approximately 70% are seen a single time; roughly 10% belongs to the top ten. The specimen sequenced was memory CD4+ T cells sorted from blood. The receptors derive from a man under 40 in good health. Both conserved end residues are part of each CDR3. The D gene is left open where the match is weak. Clone size, where shown, is once, few, many, or a class for clones that have expanded.

V gene	J gene	clone size	D gene	CDR3 protein	CDR3 DNA
TRBV9	TRBJ2-7	few	.	CASSVEGAGEQYF	TGTGCCAGCAGCGTAGAAGGGGCTGGAGAGCAGTACTTC
TRBV18	TRBJ1-3	.	.	CASSVGLPGSGNTIYF	TGTGCCAGCTCGGTGGGACTCCCAGGCTCTGGAAACACCATATATTTT
TRBV9	TRBJ1-1	.	.	CASSVAPGRNTEAFF	TGTGCCAGCAGCGTAGCCCCGGGACGGAACACTGAAGCTTTCTTT
TRBV27	TRBJ2-6	.	.	CASSPPPGANVLTF	TGTGCCAGCAGCCCGCCCCCTGGGGCCAACGTCCTGACTTTC
TRBV11-1	TRBJ2-7	.	.	CASSFDRSYEQYF	TGTGCCAGCAGCTTTGACCGCTCCTACGAGCAGTACTTC
TRBV2	TRBJ1-2	.	.	CASTQRYDYGYTF	TGTGCCAGCACCCAGAGATATGACTATGGCTACACCTTC
TRBV27	TRBJ2-1	.	TRBD2	CASSTLGGSYNEQFF	TGTGCCAGCAGTACCCTGGGCGGGAGTTACAATGAGCAGTTCTTC
TRBV15	TRBJ2-5	.	.	CATSRDTASGETQYF	TGTGCCACCAGCAGAGATACAGCGAGCGGAGAGACCCAGTACTTC
TRBV28	TRBJ2-7	.	.	CASGGGQQYF	TGTGCCAGTGGAGGGGGCCAGCAGTACTTC
TRBV18	TRBJ2-6	.	.	CASSPMDSGANVLTF	TGTGCCAGCTCCCCAATGGACTCTGGGGCCAACGTCCTGACTTTC
TRBV6-1	TRBJ2-3	.	TRBD2	CASSEYGTRADTQYF	TGTGCCAGCAGTGAGTATGGGACTAGAGCAGATACGCAGTATTTT
TRBV7-9	TRBJ2-7	.	.	CASSLRPDREQYF	TGTGCCAGCAGCTTAAGACCCGACAGGGAGCAGTACTTC
TRBV28	TRBJ1-1	.	.	CASSSPGGGTEAFF	TGTGCCAGCAGTTCCCCGGGGGGGGGCACTGAAGCTTTCTTT
TRBV28	TRBJ1-2	.	.	CASSLGGAPYGYTF	TGTGCCAGCAGTTTAGGGGGGGCCCCCTATGGCTACACCTTC
TRBV19	TRBJ2-3	few	TRBD2	CASALSGSPDTQYF	TGTGCCAGTGCCCTAAGCGGGAGCCCAGATACGCAGTATTTT
TRBV7-9	TRBJ2-3	.	.	CASSSPTDTQYF	TGTGCCAGCAGCTCCCCCACAGATACGCAGTATTTT
TRBV11-3	TRBJ2-1	.	.	CASSLDSYNEQFF	TGTGCCAGCAGCTTGGACAGTTACAATGAGCAGTTCTTC
TRBV14	TRBJ2-1	.	TRBD2	CASSSATSGRVPTSYNEQFF	TGTGCCAGCAGCTCCGCGACTAGCGGGAGGGTCCCGACTTCCTACAATGAGCAGTTCTTC
TRBV10-3	TRBJ1-2	.	.	CAISGQISSNYGYTF	TGTGCCATCAGTGGCCAGATAAGCAGTAACTATGGCTACACCTTC
TRBV29-1	TRBJ2-1	.	.	CSVVGNHNEQFF	TGCAGCGTTGTCGGGAACCACAATGAGCAGTTCTTC
TRBV5-1	TRBJ1-4	.	.	CASSLRQPTNEKLFF	TGCGCCAGCTCCCTGAGACAGCCAACTAATGAAAAACTGTTTTTT
TRBV7-8	TRBJ2-7	.	TRBD1	CASSLGQVTYEQYF	TGTGCCAGCAGCCTGGGACAGGTTACCTACGAGCAGTACTTC
TRBV5-4	TRBJ2-2	.	.	CASSPRAQGTGELFF	TGTGCCAGCAGTCCCAGGGCGCAGGGCACCGGGGAGCTGTTTTTT
TRBV4-3	TRBJ2-3	few	TRBD2	CASQLTSGSTDTQYF	TGCGCCAGCCAGCTAACTAGCGGTAGCACAGATACGCAGTATTTT
TRBV5-1	TRBJ2-7	.	.	CASSLGGREGTSSYEQYF	TGCGCCAGCAGCTTGGGGGGGCGAGAGGGGACCAGCTCCTACGAGCAGTACTTC
TRBV4-2	TRBJ2-4	.	.	CASSFDKNDLGKNIQYF	TGTGCCAGCAGCTTCGACAAGAACGACCTGGGCAAAAACATTCAGTACTTC
TRBV10-3	TRBJ2-7	once	.	CAIGTGRSSYEQYF	TGTGCCATTGGCACAGGGCGCAGCTCCTACGAGCAGTACTTC
TRBV2	TRBJ1-5	.	.	CASRRQFNQPQHF	TGTGCCAGCAGAAGACAGTTCAATCAGCCCCAGCATTTT
TRBV5-6	TRBJ2-1	.	TRBD1	CASSRGPGQAHEQFF	TGTGCCAGCAGCCGAGGCCCGGGACAGGCTCATGAGCAGTTCTTC
TRBV2	TRBJ2-7	.	TRBD2	CASSLGGREQYF	TGTGCCAGCAGTCTAGGCGGGAGGGAGCAGTACTTC
TRBV5-1	TRBJ2-3	many	.	CASSRERTATDTQYF	TGCGCCAGCAGCAGGGAGCGGACTGCGACAGATACGCAGTATTTT
TRBV5-1	TRBJ1-5	few	.	CASSLSPDQPQHF	TGCGCCAGCAGCTTGAGTCCGGATCAGCCCCAGCATTTT
TRBV11-3	TRBJ2-3	.	TRBD2	CASSRGLAGGRDTQYF	TGTGCCAGCAGCAGGGGACTAGCGGGAGGGAGAGATACGCAGTATTTT
TRBV5-1	TRBJ1-1	.	.	CASSLGPGNTEAFF	TGCGCCAGCAGCTTGGGTCCTGGGAACACTGAAGCTTTCTTT
TRBV6-1	TRBJ1-4	.	.	CASTRTEGKEKLFF	TGTGCCAGCACCCGAACTGAGGGGAAGGAAAAACTGTTTTTT
TRBV29-1	TRBJ1-2	many	.	CSVSTGFYGYTF	TGCAGCGTCTCAACAGGCTTCTATGGCTACACCTTC
TRBV30	TRBJ1-5	.	.	CAWSETGRRSQPQHF	TGTGCCTGGAGCGAAACCGGACGGAGGAGCCAGCCCCAGCATTTT
TRBV27	TRBJ2-7	.	.	CATSQRGDLTYEQYF	TGTGCCACCTCCCAAAGGGGGGACTTAACCTACGAGCAGTACTTC
TRBV14	TRBJ2-2	once	.	CASSQAGFTGELFF	TGTGCCAGCAGCCAAGCGGGGTTCACCGGGGAGCTGTTTTTT
TRBV30	TRBJ2-6	.	.	CAWSLSSGANVLTF	TGTGCCTGGAGTCTGAGCTCTGGGGCCAACGTCCTGACTTTC
TRBV27	TRBJ2-7	many	TRBD1	CASSSTLGQGVEQYF	TGTGCCAGCAGTTCGACCCTAGGACAGGGGGTCGAGCAGTACTTC
TRBV2	TRBJ1-2	.	.	CASSEILIRVEGGGYTF	TGTGCCAGCAGTGAAATCCTTATTCGGGTAGAAGGCGGGGGCTACACCTTC
TRBV4-3	TRBJ1-1	.	.	CASSQQMNTEAFF	TGCGCCAGCAGCCAACAGATGAACACTGAAGCTTTCTTT
TRBV5-6	TRBJ2-1	.	.	CASSLRLGTAYNEQFF	TGTGCCAGCAGCCTACGACTAGGAACGGCCTACAATGAGCAGTTCTTC
TRBV21-1	TRBJ2-6	.	.	CASSPRRAGLPSGANVLTF	TGTGCCAGCAGCCCCAGGCGGGCAGGGTTACCCTCTGGGGCCAACGTCCTGACTTTC
TRBV5-5	TRBJ1-4	once	.	CASSLEVGHANEKLFF	TGTGCCAGCAGCTTGGAGGTCGGGCATGCTAATGAAAAACTGTTTTTT
TRBV25-1	TRBJ2-6	few	.	CASSGHAGANVLTF	TGTGCCAGCAGTGGCCATGCTGGGGCCAACGTCCTGACTTTC
TRBV10-3	TRBJ2-7	.	.	CAISEQPGPSYEQYF	TGTGCCATATCAGAGCAGCCGGGTCCTTCCTACGAGCAGTACTTC
TRBV5-1	TRBJ2-1	.	TRBD2	CASTRSSGRAYEQFF	TGCGCCAGCACCCGCTCTAGCGGGAGGGCCTATGAGCAGTTCTTC
TRBV10-3	TRBJ2-1	.	TRBD2	CAISEGSGGHYNEQFF	TGTGCCATCAGTGAGGGATCGGGAGGACACTACAATGAGCAGTTCTTC
TRBV28	TRBJ2-7	few	.	CASSRYEQYF	TGTGCCAGCAGCCGCTACGAGCAGTACTTC
TRBV6-4	TRBJ2-1	once	TRBD2	CASSRLAGANEQFF	TGTGCCAGCAGTCGACTAGCGGGGGCCAATGAGCAGTTCTTC
TRBV28	TRBJ1-5	.	.	CASSFFGIQPQHF	TGTGCCAGCAGTTTCTTCGGGATCCAGCCCCAGCATTTT
TRBV5-1	TRBJ2-1	.	TRBD2	CASSRVARGGLAGGPNEQFF	TGCGCCAGCAGCCGGGTGGCCAGGGGTGGTCTAGCGGGAGGGCCGAATGAGCAGTTCTTC
TRBV11-2	TRBJ2-5	.	.	CASSLGLEVQETQYF	TGTGCCAGCAGCTTAGGGTTAGAGGTTCAGGAGACCCAGTACTTC